This T cell receptor beta chain stems from a study of graft-versus-host responses after intestinal transplantation. The overall study: Multivisceral, liver-intestinal, or isolated intestinal transplants were given to recipients. Induction with anti-thymocyte globulin, then tacrolimus and steroids for around three years, was given to all recipients. The study's findings and limits: The study associated peak circulating GvH clone levels with early post-transplant HvG declines. GvH clones were identified in recipient marrow, with some first appearing in ileum or blood.

Clones were read by immunoSEQ multiplex PCR, and TCRdb kept only the in-frame ones, dropping some. Of about 80,000 clones in the sample, less than 90% are singletons; the top ten hold approximately 0.34%. Details on this clone: Antigen unknown.

The origin of this receptor is a human donor who received an intestinal transplant. Sequencing used unstimulated CD4+ T cells sorted from spleen or lymph node cells, obtained before intestinal transplant.

Here the CDR3 reads CASSVLLAGAETQYF. Written as DNA, the CDR3 is TGTGCCAGCAGTGTCCTCCTAGCGGGAGCAGAGACCCAGTACTTC. The chain combines TRBV2 with TRBJ2-5; 10 bases agree with TRBD2. Unmatched junction bases numbered 6, after V lost 4 bases and J lost 4 bases. This CDR3 comprises 15 residues. Germline values: CDR1 SNHLY, CDR2 FYNNEI.